A single sample gave rise to the 21 T cell receptor beta chains below, sequenced in a study of molecular identifiers for immune sequencing clone quantification (dated by TCRdb to the late 2010s). Libraries came from PCR. The sample was run on an Illumina MiSeq. Using fastp trimming at Q25 and MiXCR clonotype assembly, TCRdb reanalyzed the public sequencing data and kept in-frame beta chains. Rows with a matching CDR3 protein are joined into one entry that keeps the most common DNA and genes. The sample has 38,000 or so distinct CDR3 sequences on record, approximately 18% of them singletons. 6.7% of the sample lies in the top ten. Sequenced input: naive CD8+ T cells from blood, with Jurkat cell RNA spiked in. The intended sense of this specimen's cell subset or site label: FACS-sorted CD8+CD4-CCR7+CD45RA+ naive T cells. The receptors come from a human donor in good health. Some libraries in this study had Jurkat cell RNA spiked in.

This clonotype showed up many times. J is TRBJ2-1 and V is TRBV5-1; 8 bases align to TRBD2. V gave up 2 bases and J gave up 2 bases; unmatched junction bases: 15. The CDR3 is made up of 19 amino acids. The germline gives CDR1 SGHRS, CDR2 YFSETQ. The CDR3 DNA reads as TGCGCCAGCAGCTTTGGAGCGGGAGCTGTCCAAGGGCCCTACAATGAGCAGTTCTTC. This codes for CASSFGAGAVQGPYNEQFF.

The gene calls are TRBV28 and TRBJ2-1; 7 bases align to TRBD2. Trimming at V came to 7 bases and at J to 4 bases, leaving 7 bases not matched to a gene. Germline V lookup: CDR1 MDHEN, CDR2 SYDVKM. This CDR3 region has 14 residues. The CDR3 loop is CASTPGGEYNEQFF. The DNA of the CDR3 is TGTGCCAGCACCCCGGGAGGAGAGTACAATGAGCAGTTCTTC.

The chain has TRBV29-1 and TRBJ2-7; the match to TRBD2 covers 9 bases. The CDR3 is made up of 14 amino acids. The germline V gene has CDR1 SQVTM and CDR2 ANQGSEA. Trimming removed 4 bases from V and 10 bases from J; junction bases left unmatched: 14. CDR3 bases: TGCAGCGTTGGGGAATGGGCGGGAGGGCCGTCTCAGTACTTC. It yields the protein CSVGEWAGGPSQYF.

This clonotype was seen ten or more times. The chain has TRBV6-2 or TRBV6-3 and TRBJ1-5, with unresolved D. The CDR3 contains 13 residues. From germline, CDR1 is MNHEY and CDR2 SVGEGT. The CDR3, as DNA: TGTGCGAGCGAGGATGGGGTTCGGCAGCCCCAGCATTTT. This sequence encodes CASEDGVRQPQHF.

This clonotype was seen more than once but under ten times. J is TRBJ2-7 and V is TRBV28, with 12 bases matching TRBD2. The germline CDR1 and CDR2 sequences are MDHEN and SYDVKM. V gave up 7 bases and J gave up 0 bases; unmatched junction bases: 19. CDR3 length: 20 amino acids. DNA for the CDR3: TGTGCCAGCACCAAAGGCGGGACTAGCGGGCCATGGGCGAGCTCCTACGAGCAGTACTTC. It codes for CASTKGGTSGPWASSYEQYF.

The chain carries TRBV29-1 and TRBJ1-1; D gene ambiguous. The CDR3 extends over 11 amino acids. Trimming pared 1 base from V and 7 bases from J, leaving 7 bases between. Germline V gene sequence: CDR1 SQVTM, CDR2 ANQGSEA. CDR3 sequence (DNA): TGCAGCGTTGAAGGGGGAAATGAAGCTTTCTTT. This codes for CSVEGGNEAFF. Looking up the rest from reference TRBV29-1 and TRBJ1-1 gives the full variable domain: SAVISQKPSRDICQRGTSLTIQCQVDSQVTMMFWYRQQPGQSLTLIATANQGSEATYESGFVIDKFPISRPNLTFSTLTVSNMSPEDSSIYLCSVEGGNEAFFGQGTRLTVV.

This chain connects TRBV7-9 to TRBJ1-2, with D tentatively TRBD1 (6 bases). The CDR3 totals 21 residues. From germline, CDR1 is SEHNR and CDR2 FQNEAQ (reference sequence). V lost 4 bases and J 0 bases, leaving 30 bases between the germline ends. As DNA, the CDR3 is TGTGCCAGCAGCTGGGGGCGGCAGGCCAACTCCCCTACGGGTCCTAACTATGGCTACACCTTC. It yields the protein CASSWGRQANSPTGPNYGYTF.

At least ten counts were recorded for this clonotype. V gene TRBV24-1 combines with J gene TRBJ2-1; 10 bases match TRBD2. CDR1 is KGHDR and CDR2 is SFDVKD in the germline V gene. Trimming took 5 bases from V and 4 from J; bases not matched to a gene: 19. The CDR3 length is 20 residues. The CDR3 is CATSVPPPAGGPYRYNEQFF. The CDR3 DNA reads as TGTGCCACCAGTGTCCCACCCCCAGCGGGAGGGCCATATAGATACAATGAGCAGTTCTTC.

This rearrangement joins TRBV12-3 or TRBV12-4 to TRBJ2-1; D may be TRBD1 (5 bases). This CDR3 comprises 15 residues. Trimming removed 4 bases at V and 4 bases at J, with 14 bases between. In nucleotides, the CDR3 is TGTGCCAGCAGTTACGTCTTGGGGCAGTACAATGAGCAGTTCTTC. Translated, it gives CASSYVLGQYNEQFF.

This clonotype appeared many times. The chain recombines TRBV11-2 with TRBJ2-7, with D perhaps matching TRBD1 or TRBD2 (5 bases each). The CDR3 loop spans 15 amino acids. V gave up 6 bases and J gave up 0 bases, with 15 bases separating them. Germline values: CDR1 SGHAT, CDR2 FQNNGV. CDR3 sequence reads: CASSNGGPSSYEQYF. Here the CDR3 DNA reads TGTGCCAGCAGTAATGGGGGACCGAGCTCCTACGAGCAGTACTTC.

This clonotype has ten or more counts. The chain has TRBV13 and TRBJ1-6; 7 positions match TRBD1. With 5 bases clipped from V and 13 bases from J, the junction kept 11 bases outside the gene matches. The CDR3 has 14 residues. Germline loops: CDR1 PRHDT, CDR2 FYEKMQ (reference sequence). The CDR3 coding sequence is TGTGCCAGCAGCACGGACAGGTTGACTACGCCCCTCCACTTT. Translating gives CASSTDRLTTPLHF.

The sample holds many counts of this clonotype. This sequence joins TRBV7-2 and TRBJ2-7; 9 nucleotides align to TRBD1. This CDR3 has 14 residues. Germline values: CDR1 SGHTA, CDR2 FQGNSA. J lost 2 bases, V lost 5 bases, and 4 bases had no gene match. The CDR3 reads CASSIGTGTYEQYF. The DNA of the CDR3 is TGTGCCAGCAGCATCGGGACAGGGACCTACGAGCAGTACTTC.

By sample fraction, this clonotype is medium-sized. CDR3 loop: CASSPKGARANYGYTF. The CDR3 DNA reads TGTGCCAGCAGTCCAAAGGGCGCAAGAGCTAACTATGGCTACACCTTC. The rearrangement uses TRBV12-3 or TRBV12-4 and TRBJ1-2, with no clear D. V was clipped by 5 bases and J by 0 bases, with 16 bases between them. This CDR3 is built from 16 residues.

This clonotype was seen ten or more times. V and J are TRBV27 and TRBJ2-7; 7 bases map to TRBD2. V lost 0 bases and J lost 2; bases outside the gene matches: 4. Per germline, CDR1 MNHEY and CDR2 SMNVEV (reference sequence). The CDR3 sequence is 15 residues long. CDR3 sequence (DNA): TGTGCCAGCAGTTTATCTGTGGGAGGGACCTACGAGCAGTACTTC. This gives the protein CASSLSVGGTYEQYF.

Note on this clonotype: Just one base apart from a much larger clone, this may be a read error. The rearrangement uses TRBV6-5 and TRBJ1-1; D is possibly TRBD1 (5 bases). Between the trimmed V and J ends, which lost 7 bases and 11 bases, there was a span of 17 bases. CDR3 length: 12 residues. Per the germline V gene, CDR1 is MNHEY and CDR2 is SVGAGI. The CDR3 spells CASNLTGYVAFF. The CDR3 nucleotides read TGTGCCAGCAACTTAACAGGTTATGTGGCTTTCTTT.

This clonotype has a single count. A much larger clonotype is one base distant, so this may be a read error. The V call is TRBV25-1, the J call TRBJ2-7; 8 bases match TRBD2. The CDR3 is 15 residues long. CDR1 is MGHDK, CDR2 SYGVNS, per germline. The CDR3: CASKKRESNSHEQYF. CDR3 coding DNA: TGTGCCAGTAAGAAGCGGGAGTCGAACTCCCACGAGCAGTACTTC.

Remarks on this clonotype: A read error may account for a junction end that differs from germline. The gene calls are TRBV4-3 and TRBJ2-7; D might be TRBD1 (6 bases). This CDR3 contains 15 residues. From germline, CDR1 is LGHNA and CDR2 YSLEER. The CDR3 loop reads CASGQDPQGFYEQYF. The CDR3 DNA follows: TGCGCCAGCGGCCAAGACCCACAGGGATTCTACGAGCAGTACTTC.

This clonotype was seen many times. The CDR3 DNA sequence: TGTGCCAGCAGTTTGGGGTCTGAGCAGTTCTTC. Amino acid sequence: CASSLGSEQFF. This chain joins TRBV12-3 or TRBV12-4 and TRBJ2-1; unclear D gene. Trimming stripped 3 bases from V and 9 bases from J, with 6 bases between. This CDR3 spans 11 amino acids.

The chain combines TRBV20-1 with TRBJ2-2; maybe TRBD2 (7 bases). V was cut by 5 bases and J by 5 bases, with 15 bases left in between. CDR1 DFQATT and CDR2 SNEGSKA come from the germline V gene (reference sequence). This CDR3 contains 14 residues. The CDR3 DNA reads as TGCAGTGCTGAGGGGGGGCGGGGGACCGGGGAGCTGTTTTTT. The encoded protein is CSAEGGRGTGELFF.

By share of the sample, this clonotype is medium-sized. The rearrangement links TRBV14 to TRBJ2-7; 9 nucleotides match TRBD1. The CDR3 runs 15 residues. V shed 3 bases and J 6 bases; nucleotides not matched to a gene: 9. CDR1 is SGHDN and CDR2 is FVKESK in the germline V gene. As DNA, the CDR3 is TGTGCCAGCAGCCACCCGGGACAGGGCCGCCTCGAGCAGTACTTC. Amino acid sequence: CASSHPGQGRLEQYF.

This clonotype was counted at least ten times. V and J are TRBV13 and TRBJ2-7, with TRBD1 as a possible D gene (7 bases). The length of the CDR3 is 15 residues. V was trimmed by 4 bases and J by 4 bases, leaving 17 bases between them. Germline CDR1 reads PRHDT; CDR2 reads FYEKMQ (reference sequence). CDR3: CASSYRGSAGYEQYF. DNA for the CDR3: TGTGCCAGCAGCTACAGGGGAAGTGCGGGGTACGAGCAGTACTTC.